The present entry profiles one T cell receptor (beta chain) with its context. The antigen is undetermined. The primer mix had 60 Vbeta and 13 Jbeta primers. The data were produced by immunoSEQ multiplex PCR, yet TCRdb's version contains in-frame clones alone and is incomplete. This sample has 150,000 to 250,000 clones, with about 80% found just once. The length of the CDR3 is 13 residues. Trimming left V 3 bases short and J 5 bases short, with 10 bases between. The germline V gene has CDR1 LGHNA and CDR2 YSLEER. Whereas donors were nominally healthy upon sampling, unrecorded immune exposures were probable. The sample comes from a study of cytomegalovirus exposure and HLA in healthy donors. Study in general: Genotyping showed approximately 81% of approximately 430 donors falling in the Caucasian-associated ancestry cluster.

The study, taken as a whole, reports: Reported findings show TCR beta sequences accurately forecast HLA-A and HLA-B alleles in most subjects.

The sequencing sample was made of PBMCs. This chain links TRBV4-3 with TRBJ1-2; D uncertain. The sequence was collected from a woman in her twenties or thirties in good health and CMV-seropositive. CDR3 protein: CASSHEGGYGYTF. The CDR3 nucleotides read TGCGCCAGCAGCCACGAGGGTGGGTATGGCTACACCTTC.